This TCR beta chain stems from a study of blood T cell repertoires in COVID-19. Study-wide background: The study drew acute and convalescent COVID-19 samples from the United States, Italy and Spain.

Sequencing was performed with immunoSEQ multiplex PCR; in TCRdb, only in-frame clones are kept and a portion is missing. The sample comprises about 210,000 clones, roughly four fifths of which are singletons, and around 12% rests with the top ten. CDR1 MNHNS and CDR2 SASEGT come from the germline V gene. Trimming removed 2 bases at V and 7 bases at J, with 12 bases between. This CDR3 spans 14 amino acids. This receptor was identified in a woman aged 35 to 49 with acute or convalescent COVID-19. The source material was peripheral blood. V and J are TRBV6-1 and TRBJ1-5; D is undetermined. This CDR3 is CASSEIWGAQPQHF. The CDR3 DNA sequence: TGTGCCAGCAGTGAAATCTGGGGAGCCCAGCCCCAGCATTTT.